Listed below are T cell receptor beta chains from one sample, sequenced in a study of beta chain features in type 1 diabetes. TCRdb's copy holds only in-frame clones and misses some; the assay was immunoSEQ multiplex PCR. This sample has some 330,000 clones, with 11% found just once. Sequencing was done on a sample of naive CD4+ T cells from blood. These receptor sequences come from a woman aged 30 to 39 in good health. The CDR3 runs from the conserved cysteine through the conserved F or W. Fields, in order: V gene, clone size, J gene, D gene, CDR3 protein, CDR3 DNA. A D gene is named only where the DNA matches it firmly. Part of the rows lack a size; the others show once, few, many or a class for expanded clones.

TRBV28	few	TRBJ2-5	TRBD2	CASSSGGETQYF	TGTGCCAGCAGTAGCGGGGGGGAGACCCAGTACTTC
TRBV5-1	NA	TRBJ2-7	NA	CASSLDRGEQYF	TGCGCCAGCAGCTTGGATCGGGGGGAGCAGTACTTC
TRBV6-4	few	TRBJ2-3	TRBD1	CASKDRGNTQYF	TGTGCCAGCAAGGACAGGGGAAATACGCAGTATTTT
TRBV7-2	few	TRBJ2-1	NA	CASSLNRNEQFF	TGTGCCAGCAGCTTAAATCGGAATGAGCAGTTCTTC
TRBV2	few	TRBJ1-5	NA	CASSERVQPQHF	TGTGCCAGCAGTGAACGGGTTCAGCCCCAGCATTTT
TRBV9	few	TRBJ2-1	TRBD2	CASTRLLAGVSYNEQFF	TGTGCCAGCACCAGATTACTAGCGGGGGTCTCCTACAATGAGCAGTTCTTC
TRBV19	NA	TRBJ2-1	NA	CASSIGGETYNEQFF	TGTGCCAGTAGTATAGGGGGAGAAACCTACAATGAGCAGTTCTTC
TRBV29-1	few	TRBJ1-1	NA	CSAFFGGTEAFF	TGCAGCGCCTTCTTCGGGGGGACTGAAGCTTTCTTT
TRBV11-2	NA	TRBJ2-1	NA	CASSFRAPNEQFF	TGTGCCAGCAGCTTTAGAGCACCCAATGAGCAGTTCTTC
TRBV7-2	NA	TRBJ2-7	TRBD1	CASSLVWGQGSDEQYF	TGTGCCAGCAGCTTAGTATGGGGACAGGGGTCCGACGAGCAGTACTTC
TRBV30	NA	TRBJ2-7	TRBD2	CAWGTSGTYEQYF	TGTGCCTGGGGGACTAGCGGAACCTACGAGCAGTACTTC
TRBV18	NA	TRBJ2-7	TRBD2	CASSPIAGGSSYEQYF	TGTGCCAGCTCACCTATCGCGGGAGGGTCCTCCTACGAGCAGTACTTC
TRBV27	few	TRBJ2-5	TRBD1	CASSWTGEKTQYF	TGTGCCAGCAGTTGGACAGGGGAAAAGACCCAGTACTTC
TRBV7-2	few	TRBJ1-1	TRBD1	CASSLTGGMNTEAFF	TGTGCCAGCAGCTTAACAGGGGGAATGAACACTGAAGCTTTCTTT
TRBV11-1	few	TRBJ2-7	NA	CASSPRSESAWPYEQYF	TGTGCCAGCAGCCCTAGGTCAGAGAGCGCGTGGCCCTACGAGCAGTACTTC
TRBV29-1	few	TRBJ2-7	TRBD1	CSAVRTGYEQYF	TGCAGCGCCGTAAGGACAGGGTACGAGCAGTACTTC
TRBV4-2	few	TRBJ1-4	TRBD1	CASSPGQGASSEKLFF	TGTGCCAGCAGCCCAGGACAGGGGGCCTCAAGCGAAAAACTGTTTTTT
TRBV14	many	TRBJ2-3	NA	CASSQEEVLPQYF	TGTGCCAGCAGCCAAGAAGAGGTTCTACCGCAGTATTTT
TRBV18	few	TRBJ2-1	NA	CASSPLQGGNSYNEQFF	TGTGCCAGCTCTCCCCTCCAGGGGGGAAATTCCTACAATGAGCAGTTCTTC
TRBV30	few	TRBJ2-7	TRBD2	CAWSVRLAGVEQYF	TGTGCCTGGAGTGTACGGCTAGCGGGAGTCGAGCAGTACTTC
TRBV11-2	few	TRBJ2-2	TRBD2	CASSLVASGRINTGELFF	TGTGCCAGCAGCTTAGTGGCTAGCGGGAGGATTAACACCGGGGAGCTGTTTTTT
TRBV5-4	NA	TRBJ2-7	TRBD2	CASSVAGKTYEQYF	TGTGCCAGCAGCGTAGCGGGAAAAACCTACGAGCAGTACTTC
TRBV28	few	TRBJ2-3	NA	CASSLQLGGGTDTQYF	TGTGCCAGCAGTTTGCAATTGGGGGGTGGCACAGATACGCAGTATTTT
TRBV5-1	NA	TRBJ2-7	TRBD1	CASSGGQGYEQYF	TGCGCCAGCAGCGGGGGACAGGGCTACGAGCAGTACTTC
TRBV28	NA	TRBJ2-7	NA	CASSGGYEQYF	TGTGCCAGCAGCGGGGGCTACGAGCAGTACTTC
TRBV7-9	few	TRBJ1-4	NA	CASSLGAGDFDEKLFF	TGTGCCAGCAGCCTAGGAGCGGGGGATTTTGATGAAAAACTGTTTTTT
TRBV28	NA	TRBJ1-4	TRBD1	CASRPTGDEKLFF	TGTGCCAGCAGACCGACAGGGGATGAAAAACTGTTTTTT
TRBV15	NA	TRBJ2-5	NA	CATSRDRGRETQYF	TGTGCCACCAGCAGAGATAGGGGTCGGGAGACCCAGTACTTC
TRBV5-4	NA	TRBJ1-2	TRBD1	CASSSAQGVGGYTF	TGTGCCAGCAGCTCAGCACAGGGGGTTGGCGGCTACACCTTC
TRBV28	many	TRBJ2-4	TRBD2	CASSFRTSGGGQYF	TGTGCCAGCAGTTTCCGGACTAGCGGGGGCGGTCAGTACTTC
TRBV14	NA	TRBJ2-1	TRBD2	CASSHVAGGPLGEQFF	TGTGCCAGCAGCCATGTAGCGGGAGGGCCTTTGGGTGAGCAGTTCTTC
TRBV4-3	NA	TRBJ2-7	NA	CASSRDTIGAVYEQYF	TGCGCCAGCAGCCGCGATACAATAGGGGCCGTCTACGAGCAGTACTTC
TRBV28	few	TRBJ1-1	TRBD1	CASSLSLQGTEAFF	TGTGCCAGCAGTTTGTCGTTACAGGGGACTGAAGCTTTCTTT
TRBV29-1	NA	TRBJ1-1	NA	CSVVGMGQKYTEAFF	TGCAGCGTTGTTGGGATGGGACAAAAATACACTGAAGCTTTCTTT
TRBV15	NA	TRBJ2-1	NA	CATSRAAGPYNEQFF	TGTGCCACCAGCAGAGCGGCGGGACCCTACAATGAGCAGTTCTTC
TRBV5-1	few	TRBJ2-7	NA	CASSLTNTGEQYF	TGCGCCAGCAGCTTGACAAATACGGGCGAGCAGTACTTC
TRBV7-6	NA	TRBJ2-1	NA	CASSLVAEISYNEQFF	TGTGCCAGCAGCTTAGTGGCAGAAATCTCCTACAATGAGCAGTTCTTC
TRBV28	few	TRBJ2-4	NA	CASSPGGQPLAKNIQYF	TGTGCCAGCTCTCCGGGGGGCCAGCCTCTAGCCAAAAACATTCAGTACTTC
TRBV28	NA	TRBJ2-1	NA	CASSSPGSYNEQFF	TGTGCCAGCAGTTCTCCAGGCTCCTACAATGAGCAGTTCTTC
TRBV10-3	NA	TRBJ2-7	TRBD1	CAIGGQLYEQYF	TGTGCCATCGGGGGACAGCTCTACGAGCAGTACTTC
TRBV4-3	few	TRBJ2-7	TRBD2	CASSFGLAGGYEQYF	TGCGCCAGCAGCTTCGGACTAGCGGGAGGATACGAGCAGTACTTC
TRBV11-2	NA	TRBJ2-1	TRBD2	CASSLLAAIYNEQFF	TGTGCCAGCAGCCTACTAGCGGCCATTTACAATGAGCAGTTCTTC